This T cell receptor beta chain originates from a study of radiotherapy plus CTLA-4 blockade in lung cancer (dated by TCRdb to the late 2010s). For the study in its entirety: Objective responses occurred in more than 15% of enrolled patients, and under 40% achieved disease control.

This clone was seen only once. Its cognate antigen has yet to be identified. No qualities accompany the bases; no much larger clone lies one base away. The CDR3 covers 15 residues, taking in both the cysteine and the phenylalanine. Here the CDR3 DNA is all that survives: 45 bases in frame from base 1. CDR1 and CDR2, per the germline V gene (reference sequence), are MNHEY and SMNVEV. At the junction V is shortened by 7 bases and J by 0 bases, with 13 bases in between. Focal radiation therapy combined with CTLA-4 blockade (ipilimumab) was tested in patients with chemo-refractory metastatic non-small-cell lung cancer. General study outcomes and caveats: The strongest predictors of response were reported to be early dynamic shifts in blood T cell clones along with a rise in serum interferon-beta following radiation. After treatment with radiotherapy and ipilimumab, TCR clones that came from tumors expanded in the peripheral blood.

Receptor libraries were prepared by the immunoSEQ multiplex PCR assay. TCRdb retrieved this table from immuneACCESS and kept in-frame rearrangements only. Not all clones are present; in checked studies, unresolved V genes account for under half, and no reason is known for the remainder. This sample comprises fewer than 85,000 clones, around 90% of them detected only once. The ten largest clones add up to around 0.87% of the sample. The receptor chain draws on TRBV27 and TRBJ1-5; TRBD1 could be the D gene, as 5 bases match. The receptor was isolated from a human donor with non-small cell lung cancer who had stable disease on radiotherapy plus ipilimumab. Sample: peripheral blood, taken from a patient treated with radiotherapy plus ipilimumab. In nucleotides, the sequence is TGTGCCAGCAAATTTTGGGGCAATAGCAATCAGCCCCAGCATTTT. It is translated as CASKFWGNSNQPQHF.